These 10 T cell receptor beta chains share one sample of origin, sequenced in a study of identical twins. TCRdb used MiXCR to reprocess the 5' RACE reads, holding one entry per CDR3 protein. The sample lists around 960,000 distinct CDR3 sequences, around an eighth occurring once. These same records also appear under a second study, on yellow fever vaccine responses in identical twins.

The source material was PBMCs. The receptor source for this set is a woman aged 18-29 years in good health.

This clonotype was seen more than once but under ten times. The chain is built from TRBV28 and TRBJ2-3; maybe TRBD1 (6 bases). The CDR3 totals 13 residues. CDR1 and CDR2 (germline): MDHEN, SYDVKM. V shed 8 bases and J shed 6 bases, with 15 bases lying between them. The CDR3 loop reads CASSTGIQDTQYF. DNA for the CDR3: TGTGCCAGCTCGACAGGTATTCAGGATACGCAGTATTTT.

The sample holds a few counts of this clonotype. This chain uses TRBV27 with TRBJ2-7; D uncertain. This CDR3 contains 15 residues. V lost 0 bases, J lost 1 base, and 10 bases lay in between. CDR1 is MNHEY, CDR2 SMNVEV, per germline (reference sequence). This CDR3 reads CASSLSAGKSYEQYF. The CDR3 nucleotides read TGTGCCAGCAGTTTATCGGCCGGCAAATCCTACGAGCAGTACTTC.

The chain's CDR3 is CASSSEGGSYEQYV. The CDR3 nucleotides are TGTGCCAGCTCCTCGGAGGGGGGCTCCTACGAGCAGTACGTC. J is TRBJ2-7 and V is TRBV18; perhaps D is TRBD1 or TRBD2 (6 bases each). V lost 6 bases to trimming and J lost 0 bases, with 12 bases between them. Germline CDR1 reads KGHSH; CDR2 reads LQKENI. The CDR3 extends over 14 amino acids.

The CDR3 loop is CASSFDRVRSYYNSPLHF. In nucleotides, the CDR3 is TGTGCCAGCAGTTTTGATAGGGTGCGGTCTTACTATAATTCACCCCTCCACTTT. This sequence joins TRBV28 and TRBJ1-6; D call uncertain. Trimming stripped 3 bases from V and 3 bases from J, with 18 bases between. The CDR3 spans 18 residues. Germline V gives CDR1 MDHEN, CDR2 SYDVKM.

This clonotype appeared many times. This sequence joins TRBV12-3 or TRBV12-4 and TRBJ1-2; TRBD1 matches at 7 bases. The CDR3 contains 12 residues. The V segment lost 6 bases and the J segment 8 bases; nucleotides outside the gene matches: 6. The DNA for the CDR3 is TGTGCCAGCAGCTCTGGGACAGACGGCTACACCTTC. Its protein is CASSSGTDGYTF.

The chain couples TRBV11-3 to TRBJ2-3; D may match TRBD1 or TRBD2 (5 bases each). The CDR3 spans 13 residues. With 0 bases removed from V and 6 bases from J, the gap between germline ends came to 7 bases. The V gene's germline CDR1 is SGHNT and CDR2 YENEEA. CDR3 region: CASSLDGDDTQYF. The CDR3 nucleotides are TGTGCCAGCAGCTTAGACGGGGACGATACGCAGTATTTT.

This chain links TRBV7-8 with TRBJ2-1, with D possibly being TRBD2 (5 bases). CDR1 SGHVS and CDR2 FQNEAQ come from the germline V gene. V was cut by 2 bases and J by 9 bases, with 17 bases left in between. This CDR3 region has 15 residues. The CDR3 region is CASSLNLARAGEQFF. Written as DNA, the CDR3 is TGTGCCAGCAGCTTAAATCTGGCTAGGGCGGGTGAGCAGTTCTTC. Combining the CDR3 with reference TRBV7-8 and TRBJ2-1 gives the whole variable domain GAGVSQSPRYKVAKRGQDVALRCDPISGHVSLFWYQQALGQGPEFLTYFQNEAQLDKSGLPSDRFFAERPEGSVSTLKIQRTQQEDSAVYLCASSLNLARAGEQFFGPGTRLTVL.

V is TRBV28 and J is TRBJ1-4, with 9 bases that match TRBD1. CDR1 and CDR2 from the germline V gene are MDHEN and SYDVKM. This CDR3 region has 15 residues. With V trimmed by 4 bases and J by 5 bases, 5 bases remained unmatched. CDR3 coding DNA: TGTGCCAGCAGTTACGGGACAGGGTCGAATGAAAAACTGTTTTTT. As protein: CASSYGTGSNEKLFF.

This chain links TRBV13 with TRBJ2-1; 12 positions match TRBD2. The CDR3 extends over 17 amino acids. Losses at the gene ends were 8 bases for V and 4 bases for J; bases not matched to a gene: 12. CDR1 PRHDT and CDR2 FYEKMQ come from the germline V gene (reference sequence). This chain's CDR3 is CASPGRPSGGAYNEQFF. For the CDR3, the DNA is TGTGCCAGCCCCGGAAGGCCTAGCGGGGGGGCTTACAATGAGCAGTTCTTC.

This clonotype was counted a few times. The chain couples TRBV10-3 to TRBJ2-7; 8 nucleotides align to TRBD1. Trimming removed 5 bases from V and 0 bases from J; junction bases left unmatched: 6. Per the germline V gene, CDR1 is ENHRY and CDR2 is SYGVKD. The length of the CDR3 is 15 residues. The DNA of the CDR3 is TGTGCCATCAGTCCAGGGGGCAGGAGCTCCTACGAGCAGTACTTC. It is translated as CAISPGGRSSYEQYF.